This T cell receptor beta chain was retrieved from a study of blood T cell repertoires in COVID-19. Study background: Cohort 3 recovered donors had two negative PCRs, clearance, or symptom resolution. Sites across the United States, Italy and Spain contributed samples from acute and convalescent COVID-19.

This CDR3 is built from 14 residues. V lost 5 bases and J lost 2, with 12 bases in between. Germline CDR1 reads SGHTA; CDR2 reads FQGNSA. Sequencing was performed with immunoSEQ multiplex PCR; in TCRdb, only in-frame clones are kept and a portion is missing. Of roughly 200,000 clones listed, about 88% are singletons. Residents of under 25 US areas, aged about 18 to 95 years, made up the participants. Self-reported history from a screening survey and questionnaire set each donor's cohort. The sequence was collected from a woman between 40 and 55 years old in a cohort exposed to, infected with or recovered from COVID-19 (not recorded which). The chain carries TRBV7-2 and TRBJ1-1, with unresolved D. Sequenced sample: PBMCs or T cells enriched from blood (not recorded which). CDR3 sequence (DNA): TGTGCCAGCAGCCCGCGGACGGGAAACACTGAAGCTTTCTTT. This codes for CASSPRTGNTEAFF. Combining the CDR3 with reference TRBV7-2 and TRBJ1-1 gives the whole variable domain GAGVSQSPSNKVTEKGKDVELRCDPISGHTALYWYRQSLGQGLEFLIYFQGNSAPDKSGLPSDRFSAERTGGSVSTLTIQRTQQEDSAVYLCASSPRTGNTEAFFGQGTRLTVV.